The subject of this entry is one TCR beta chain. This sample is part of a study of T cells in Graves' hyperthyroidism and ophthalmopathy. Unmatched junction bases numbered 3, after V lost 4 bases and J lost 0 bases. There are 15 residues in the CDR3. CDR1 is SGHTA and CDR2 is FQGNSA in the germline V gene. Template material for amplifying TCR beta CDR3 regions consisted of RNA transcripts. A first-round RT-PCR of the TCR CDR3 used the HTBI primer set. TCRdb re-called the multiplex PCR reads with MiXCR, one entry per CDR3 protein. The table includes 600,000 to 650,000 distinct CDR3 sequences, 20% to 25% detected once. Individuals with ophthalmopathy presented a Clinical Activity Score of at least 3, a NOSPECS grade of at least 4 and a duration under 3 months. Thyroid ultrasound, orbital computed tomography, clinical symptoms, and serum thyroxine and TRAb underpinned diagnoses. The PBMCs had their origin in 7.5 to 10 ml of fresh peripheral blood.

The sequenced material came from blood. The TCR was taken from a man younger than 40 with Graves' ophthalmopathy. V usage is TRBV7-2 and J usage is TRBJ1-3; 7 nucleotides align to TRBD1. The CDR3 is CASSSQGGSGNTIYF. For the CDR3, the DNA is TGTGCCAGCAGCTCCCAGGGGGGCTCTGGAAACACCATATATTTT.